These 23 T cell receptor beta chains were sequenced from one sample in a study of T cells after posttransplantation cyclophosphamide. Sequencing used immunoSEQ multiplex PCR; TCRdb keeps in-frame clones, though not all of them. The sample holds about 7,000 clones; 91% are singletons and the top ten take roughly 3.9%. Input material: CD4+ T cells sorted from blood. All receptors derive from a woman aged 45-65 years in good health and a related stem cell transplant donor.

The chain recombines TRBV10-1 with TRBJ2-3; the D gene is possibly TRBD1 (5 bases). The CDR3 is made up of 16 amino acids. V was shortened by 5 bases and J by 0 bases, with 15 bases between the two germline ends. Germline V lookup: CDR1 WNHNN, CDR2 SYGVQD (reference sequence). The CDR3 DNA sequence: TGCGCCAGCAGTTTAGGGTGGACACGAAGCACAGATACGCAGTATTTT. This codes for CASSLGWTRSTDTQYF.

The chain links TRBV11-2 to TRBJ2-3; TRBD2 is a possible D gene (7 bases). Germline V gene sequence: CDR1 SGHAT, CDR2 FQNNGV. V gave up 5 bases and J gave up 3 bases, with 18 bases separating them. The CDR3 is 16 amino acids. In DNA, the CDR3 is TGTGCCAGCAGCAGAGGAGGGGGGGGGCTAACAGATACGCAGTATTTT. It codes for CASSRGGGGLTDTQYF.

The CDR3 DNA reads as TGTGCCAGCAGCGTCCGAGCCGAACCGGGTTCCGGGGAGCTGTTTTTT. Its translation is CASSVRAEPGSGELFF. The chain has TRBV9 and TRBJ2-2, with D unclear. Trimming shortened V by 2 bases and J by 6 bases, and 17 bases separated the two germline ends. Germline V CDR1 and CDR2: SGDLS, YYNGEE. The CDR3 is 16 residues long.

This clone has a single count. This chain uses TRBV5-1 with TRBJ1-6, with D hard to call. The CDR3 runs to 15 residues. Looked up from germline, CDR1 is SGHRS and CDR2 is YFSETQ. V was clipped by 3 bases and J by 5 bases, with 12 bases between them. Here the CDR3 reads CASSSAGNNNSPLHF. CDR3 DNA: TGCGCCAGCAGCTCCGCGGGGAATAATAATTCACCCCTCCACTTT.

The genes are TRBV15 and TRBJ1-5; D uncertain. Germline V gene lookup returns CDR1 LNHNV and CDR2 YYDKDF (reference sequence). The CDR3 extends over 16 amino acids. V shed 4 bases and J shed 9 bases, with 22 bases lying between them. CDR3 amino acids: CATSKQRGGDQGPQHF. CDR3 DNA: TGTGCCACCAGCAAACAAAGAGGAGGAGATCAAGGGCCCCAGCATTTT.

The chain employs TRBV2 and TRBJ2-5, with a tentative D call TRBD1 (6 bases). This CDR3 spans 13 amino acids. CDR1 and CDR2 (germline): SNHLY, FYNNEI. The ends were cut back, 6 bases at V and 3 bases at J, with 11 bases in the middle. The CDR3 protein is CASRNRVEETQYF. In DNA form, the CDR3 reads TGTGCCAGCAGGAACAGGGTAGAAGAGACCCAGTACTTC.

This clone was found once. The chain links TRBV7-7 to TRBJ2-2; 10 bases align to TRBD1. The germline V gene encodes CDR1 SSHAT and CDR2 FNYEAQ (reference sequence). Unmatched junction bases numbered 12, after V lost 4 bases and J lost 7 bases. This CDR3 contains 17 residues. The CDR3 spells CASSSAGTGVASGELFF. The CDR3 coding sequence is TGTGCCAGCAGCTCAGCCGGGACAGGGGTTGCGAGCGGGGAGCTGTTTTTT.

A remark on this clone: The same CDR3 arises from other DNA sequences in this sample as well. V gene TRBV14 combines with J gene TRBJ1-1; 7 bases align to TRBD1. The CDR3 length is 15 residues. The V gene end was trimmed by 4 bases and the J gene end by 8 bases; junction bases not matched to a gene: 13. Germline V gene data show CDR1 as SGHDN and CDR2 as FVKESK. This CDR3 is CASSRQGSGLSEAFF. The CDR3 DNA is TGTGCCAGCAGCCGACAGGGTTCTGGACTGTCCGAAGCTTTCTTT.

This clone was detected only a few times. V gene TRBV19 combines with J gene TRBJ2-7, with a possible D match to TRBD2 (6 bases). V lost 5 bases, J lost 1 base, and 12 bases lay in between. This CDR3 is 14 amino acids long. From germline, CDR1 is LNHDA and CDR2 SQIVND (reference sequence). CDR3 bases: TGTGCCAGTAGTGACCTAGCGCGTTCCTACGAGCAGTACTTC. This sequence encodes CASSDLARSYEQYF.

Only one count was recorded for this clone. The chain links TRBV11-2 to TRBJ1-2; TRBD1 matches at 8 bases. Germline loops: CDR1 SGHAT, CDR2 FQNNGV. The CDR3 spans 12 residues. V gave up 4 bases and J gave up 14 bases; unmatched junction bases: 9. CDR3 residues: CASSSSRTGITF. The CDR3 coding sequence is TGTGCCAGCAGCTCGTCCCGGACAGGGATAACCTTC.

This rearrangement joins TRBV7-8 to TRBJ2-3; a weak D match, TRBD2 (5 bases). Germline V gene sequence: CDR1 SGHVS, CDR2 FQNEAQ. This CDR3 has 18 residues. V was shortened by 1 base and J by 2 bases, with 19 bases between the two germline ends. The CDR3 region is CASSLVTRGWENTDTQYF. In DNA, the CDR3 is TGTGCCAGCAGCTTAGTCACTCGGGGTTGGGAGAACACAGATACGCAGTATTTT.

The V and J genes are TRBV11-2 and TRBJ2-1; a weak D match, TRBD1 (6 bases). CDR1 SGHAT and CDR2 FQNNGV come from the germline V gene. The CDR3 spans 17 residues. V gave up 5 bases and J gave up 0 bases, with 17 bases separating them. CDR3 protein: CASSPDPLRGSYNEQFF. The CDR3 coding sequence is TGTGCCAGCAGCCCGGACCCTCTCAGGGGCTCCTACAATGAGCAGTTCTTC.

This rearrangement joins TRBV5-4 to TRBJ1-4; 7 positions agree with TRBD1. From germline, CDR1 is SGHNT and CDR2 YYREEE (reference sequence). The CDR3 is 15 amino acids. After removal of 6 bases from V and 0 bases from J, the junction contained 5 bases not matched to a gene. The CDR3 DNA sequence: TGTGCCAGCAAAGACAGGGAAGCAACTAATGAAAAACTGTTTTTT. Protein: CASKDREATNEKLFF.

The chain uses TRBV9 and TRBJ2-1; a possible D gene is TRBD2 (6 bases). Trimming stripped 0 bases from V and 1 base from J, with 11 bases between. Germline V CDR1 and CDR2: SGDLS, YYNGEE. This CDR3 spans 16 amino acids. CDR3 bases: TGTGCCAGCAGCGTAGGGGACTCTACGTCCTACAATGAGCAGTTCTTC. Translation gives CASSVGDSTSYNEQFF.

The gene calls are TRBV27 and TRBJ2-5; D is undetermined. V lost 5 bases and J lost 4, with 14 bases in between. Germline V gene sequence: CDR1 MNHEY, CDR2 SMNVEV (reference sequence). There are 14 residues in the CDR3. Here the CDR3 DNA reads TGTGCCAGCAGTCCCCCGCACCGAGGAGAGACCCAGTACTTC. Translation gives CASSPPHRGETQYF.

The chain employs TRBV5-1 and TRBJ2-7, with 13 bases matching TRBD2. In germline, CDR1 is SGHRS, CDR2 YFSETQ. The CDR3 is 20 residues long. V lost 2 bases and J lost 4; bases outside the gene matches: 18. In DNA, the CDR3 is TGCGCCAGCAGCTTCGCTACACTCACTAGCGGGAGGGCCAGAAGGTACGAGCAGTACTTC. Translation gives CASSFATLTSGRARRYEQYF.

The rearrangement joins TRBV7-9 to TRBJ1-5; no clear D. Germline loops: CDR1 SEHNR, CDR2 FQNEAQ (reference sequence). CDR3 length: 18 residues. Trimming stripped 4 bases from V and 5 bases from J, with 24 bases between. CDR3 sequence reads: CASSSHSFRSSRYQPQHF. Written as DNA, the CDR3 is TGTGCCAGCAGCTCCCACTCGTTCCGATCTTCGAGATATCAGCCCCAGCATTTT. The full variable domain, with the rest looked up from reference TRBV7-9 and TRBJ1-5, is DTGVSQNPRHKITKRGQNVTFRCDPISEHNRLYWYRQTLGQGPEFLTYFQNEAQLEKSRLLSDRFSAERPKGSFSTLEIQRTEQGDSAMYLCASSSHSFRSSRYQPQHFGDGTRLSIL.

The chain has TRBV6-1 and TRBJ2-2, with 10 bases aligning to TRBD2. There are 15 residues in the CDR3. Unmatched junction bases numbered 4, after V lost 2 bases and J lost 7 bases. Germline CDR1 is MNHNS and CDR2 is SASEGT. CDR3 loop: CASSETSGIGGELFF. CDR3 in DNA: TGTGCCAGCAGTGAAACTAGCGGGATCGGCGGGGAGCTGTTTTTT.

The J gene is TRBJ2-1, the V gene TRBV19; TRBD1 aligns across 9 bases. The CDR3 is 16 amino acids. J lost 3 bases, V lost 8 bases, and 11 bases had no gene match. Per the germline V gene, CDR1 is LNHDA and CDR2 is SQIVND (reference sequence). This chain's CDR3 is CASGQTGGRGYNEQFF. Here the CDR3 DNA reads TGTGCCAGTGGACAGACAGGGGGAAGGGGCTACAATGAGCAGTTCTTC.

This clone was detected once. The rearrangement joins TRBV10-3 to TRBJ2-7, with 7 bases matching TRBD1. With V trimmed by 10 bases and J by 3 bases, 9 bases remained unmatched. Germline V gene lookup returns CDR1 ENHRY and CDR2 SYGVKD. This CDR3 is 13 amino acids long. The CDR3 nucleotides are TGTGCCACCTCCCGGGACAGAGACTACGAGCAGTACTTC. Its translation: CATSRDRDYEQYF.

The rearrangement joins TRBV6-1 to TRBJ2-7; 7 bases match TRBD1. Per the germline V gene, CDR1 is MNHNS and CDR2 is SASEGT. The CDR3 runs to 13 residues. V lost 7 bases and J lost 4; bases outside the gene matches: 7. The CDR3 loop reads CASTRQGTYEQYF. The CDR3 DNA follows: TGTGCCAGCACGCGACAGGGTACGTACGAGCAGTACTTC.

For the CDR3, the DNA is TGTGCCAGCACCGGCAGGAGGGAGGTCGCTGGGGCCAACGTCCTGACTTTC. Protein sequence: CASTGRREVAGANVLTF. This chain joins TRBV19 and TRBJ2-6; D possibly corresponds to TRBD2 (6 bases). Germline CDR1 and CDR2: LNHDA and SQIVND (reference sequence). V lost 9 bases and J lost 2, with 20 bases in between. CDR3 length equals 17 residues.

This clone has just one count. The chain recombines TRBV28 with TRBJ2-5; tentatively, D is TRBD1 (5 bases). V lost 6 bases and J lost 2, with 10 bases in between. The CDR3 spans 13 residues. The germline V gene encodes CDR1 MDHEN and CDR2 SYDVKM. The CDR3 sequence: CASSSGAQETQYF. For the CDR3, the DNA is TGTGCCAGCAGCTCTGGGGCACAAGAGACCCAGTACTTC.